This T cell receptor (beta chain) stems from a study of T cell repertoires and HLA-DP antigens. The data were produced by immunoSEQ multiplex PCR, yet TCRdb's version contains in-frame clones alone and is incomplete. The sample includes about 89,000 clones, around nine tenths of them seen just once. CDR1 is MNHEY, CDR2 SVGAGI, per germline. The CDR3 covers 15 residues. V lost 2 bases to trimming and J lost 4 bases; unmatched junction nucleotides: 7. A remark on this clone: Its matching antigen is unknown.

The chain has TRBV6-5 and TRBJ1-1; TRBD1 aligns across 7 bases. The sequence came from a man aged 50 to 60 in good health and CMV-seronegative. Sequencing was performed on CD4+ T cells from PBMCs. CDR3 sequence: CASSYPGGSGTEAFF. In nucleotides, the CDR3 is TGTGCCAGCAGTTACCCAGGGGGATCGGGCACTGAAGCTTTCTTT.